A single sample gave rise to the 27 T cell receptor beta chains below, sequenced in a study of regulatory T cells in long-lasting Graves disease listed by TCRdb under 2021. Read against the paper, the sample's time point label means: persistent/refractory GD, antithyroid drugs over 5 years with positive TRAb. For both TCR sequencing and RNA sequencing, RNA was extracted from PBMCs in TRIzol. Libraries were constructed by multiplex PCR. TCRdb shows the sequencer as Illumina HiSeq 4000. CDR3 regions were amplified by Arm-PCR with iRepertoire HTBI primers to construct TCR beta libraries. Clones were called with MiXCR by TCRdb after fastp trimmed the public reads at Q25, and only in-frame beta chains were retained. All rows with the same CDR3 protein become a single entry with the most common DNA and genes. This sample comprises some 440,000 distinct CDR3 sequences, roughly 20% of them detected only once. The top ten clonotypes cover over 7.5% of the sample.

This material consisted of peripheral blood mononuclear cells (PBMCs), taken when the disease was refractory, from a patient treated with antithyroid drugs. The receptor source for this set is a female donor with Graves disease.

This clonotype was seen many times. This chain connects TRBV2 to TRBJ1-4; a weak D match, TRBD1 (6 bases). Trimming stripped 7 bases from V and 4 bases from J, with 13 bases between. Germline loops: CDR1 SNHLY, CDR2 FYNNEI. The CDR3 is made up of 14 amino acids. The CDR3 loop is CASTGTTRNEKLFF. The CDR3 DNA sequence: TGTGCCAGCACTGGGACAACCCGTAATGAAAAACTGTTTTTT.

The sample holds many counts of this clonotype. V is TRBV7-2 and J is TRBJ2-4, with 16 bases identical to TRBD2. The V gene end was trimmed by 5 bases and the J gene end by 7 bases; junction bases not matched to a gene: 8. The CDR3 is made up of 17 amino acids. Germline V gene sequence: CDR1 SGHTA, CDR2 FQGNSA. The CDR3 DNA follows: TGTGCCAGCAGCGGGGGACTAGCGGGAGGGTCACGGAACATTCAGTACTTC. It yields the protein CASSGGLAGGSRNIQYF.

The CDR3 region has the DNA TGTGCCAGCTCCCTTGCGGCCCGCGGCTACACCTTC. This translates into CASSLAARGYTF. V and J are TRBV18 and TRBJ1-2; D gene ambiguous. V was shortened by 6 bases and J by 8 bases, with 13 bases between the two germline ends. CDR3 length equals 12 residues. Germline CDR1 and CDR2: KGHSH and LQKENI.

The genes are TRBV25-1 and TRBJ1-1; D is uncertain. The CDR3 length is 14 residues. Trimming left V 3 bases short and J 3 bases short, with 11 bases between. Germline values: CDR1 MGHDK, CDR2 SYGVNS. The CDR3, as DNA: TGTGCCAGCAGTGACGGACGGACGGACACTGAAGCTTTCTTT. Translation gives CASSDGRTDTEAFF. Full variable domain (remainder filled in from reference TRBV25-1 and TRBJ1-1): EADIYQTPRYLVIGTGKKITLECSQTMGHDKMYWYQQDPGMELHLIHYSYGVNSTEKGDLSSESTVSRIRTEHFPLTLESARPSHTSQYLCASSDGRTDTEAFFGQGTRLTVV.

The rearrangement uses TRBV28 and TRBJ2-7; no reliable D call. Germline CDR1 reads MDHEN; CDR2 reads SYDVKM. V was trimmed by 7 bases and J by 5 bases, leaving 15 bases between them. CDR3 length equals 13 residues. The CDR3 coding sequence is TGTGCCAGCAAATTCGTGGATTCCGACGAGCAGTACTTC. Protein product: CASKFVDSDEQYF.

This clonotype has ten or more counts. J is TRBJ1-4 and V is TRBV12-3 or TRBV12-4; TRBD1 matches 8 bases. The CDR3 runs 14 residues. J was trimmed by 6 bases and V by 5 bases; bases with no gene match: 5. CDR3 in amino acids: CASSPGTGDEKLFF. The CDR3 DNA sequence: TGTGCCAGCAGTCCAGGGACAGGTGATGAAAAACTGTTTTTT.

This clonotype was recorded many times. The germline gene is not matched at one end of the junction; a read error may be the cause. The rearrangement uses TRBV7-8 and TRBJ2-7; maybe TRBD1 (6 bases). The germline V gene encodes CDR1 SGHVS and CDR2 FQNEAQ. The CDR3 runs to 15 residues. The CDR3, as DNA: TGTGCCAGCAGCCCGCAGACAGGCGACGGCCCCCTCCAACACTTC. It specifies CASSPQTGDGPLQHF.

This clonotype was found many times. The CDR3 is CAWNLNTGELFF. CDR3 DNA sequence: TGTGCCTGGAACCTGAACACCGGGGAGCTGTTTTTT. The genes are TRBV30 and TRBJ2-2, with no clear D. Germline values: CDR1 GTSNPN, CDR2 SVGIG (reference sequence). CDR3 size: 12 residues. Trimming removed 4 bases from V and 1 base from J, with 4 bases in between.

This chain links TRBV7-2 with TRBJ2-5; 8 positions match TRBD2. Germline values: CDR1 SGHTA, CDR2 FQGNSA. The CDR3 sequence is 16 residues long. After removal of 1 base from V and 2 bases from J, the junction contained 6 bases not matched to a gene. CDR3 nucleotide sequence: TGTGCCAGCAGCTTAGGCGCGGGAGGCCAACAAGAGACCCAGTACTTC. Its protein product is CASSLGAGGQQETQYF.

This clonotype was detected ten times or more. The chain employs TRBV6-1 and TRBJ1-5; no clear D. Trimming took 6 bases from V and 5 from J, leaving 17 bases between them. CDR3 length equals 15 residues. Germline V gene lookup returns CDR1 MNHNS and CDR2 SASEGT. The CDR3 DNA reads as TGTGCCAGCAGAAGAAGTCAGGATCGCGATCAGCCCCAGCATTTT. Translating gives CASRRSQDRDQPQHF.

This clonotype has only a few counts. The gene calls are TRBV29-1 and TRBJ1-2, with D tentatively TRBD1 (6 bases). Trimming removed 6 bases from V and 3 bases from J, with 20 bases in between. The CDR3 consists of 15 residues. Germline V gene sequence: CDR1 SQVTM, CDR2 ANQGSEA. For the CDR3, the DNA is TGCAGCGTCCCCCTAGGGGGGGGGCCGGACTATGGCTACACCTTC. Its protein is CSVPLGGGPDYGYTF.

As to this clonotype: A far larger clone lies a single base away; this is likely a read error. The V call is TRBV6-5, the J call TRBJ2-7; D call uncertain. V lost 3 bases and J 1 base, leaving 19 bases between the germline ends. The length of the CDR3 is 17 residues. Germline loops: CDR1 MNHEY, CDR2 SVGAGI. The CDR3, as DNA: TGTGCCAGCAGTTATCCAAAGTTGGCCCACGCTTCCTACGAGCAGTACTTC. Protein: CASSYPKLAHASYEQYF.

This clonotype was counted ten times or more. The V and J genes are TRBV7-2 and TRBJ2-7; D not resolved. There are 14 residues in the CDR3. The ends were cut back, 5 bases at V and 2 bases at J, with 13 bases in the middle. CDR1 and CDR2 from the germline V gene are SGHTA and FQGNSA. The CDR3 here is CASSISRAAYEQYF. The CDR3 DNA reads as TGTGCCAGCAGCATCTCTAGGGCGGCCTACGAGCAGTACTTC.

This clonotype showed up many times. The chain couples TRBV6-1 to TRBJ2-7, with 7 positions matching TRBD2. The CDR3 is 13 residues long. J gave up 5 bases and V 8 bases, and 9 bases lay outside the gene matches. The germline CDR1 and CDR2 sequences are MNHNS and SASEGT. The CDR3 DNA sequence: TGTGCCAGCGGACGACTAGCTCAGAACGAGCAGTACTTC. Protein sequence: CASGRLAQNEQYF.

This clonotype was counted a few times. The V call is TRBV29-1, the J call TRBJ2-7; tentative D call: TRBD1 (6 bases). The CDR3 is made up of 12 amino acids. The germline gives CDR1 SQVTM, CDR2 ANQGSEA. Trimming removed 7 bases from V and 6 bases from J, with 16 bases in between. CDR3 coding DNA: TGCAGCGCCGCAGAACAGGGTAGCGAGCAGTACTTC. As protein: CSAAEQGSEQYF.

The chain joins TRBV6-1 to TRBJ2-7; 7 bases map to TRBD2. The length of the CDR3 is 13 residues. V shed 4 bases, J shed 5 bases, and the junction held 5 bases outside the gene matches. In germline, CDR1 is MNHNS, CDR2 SASEGT. The CDR3 bases are TGTGCCAGCAGTGTATTAGCGGGCCACGAGCAGTACTTC. Amino acid sequence: CASSVLAGHEQYF.

In its sample, this clonotype was seen many times. This chain connects TRBV28 to TRBJ2-7, with D perhaps TRBD1 (6 bases). This CDR3 spans 14 amino acids. Per the germline V gene, CDR1 is MDHEN and CDR2 is SYDVKM. Deletions cut 5 bases from V and 3 bases from J, with 14 bases between. The CDR3 sequence: CASSTRTVGYEQYF. In DNA, the CDR3 is TGTGCCAGCAGTACCCGGACAGTGGGCTACGAGCAGTACTTC.

This clonotype has at least ten counts. This chain connects TRBV27 to TRBJ1-1, with a weak D call TRBD1 (5 bases). The CDR3 is 13 amino acids. The V and J ends lost 8 bases and 6 bases respectively, with 16 bases between them. From germline, CDR1 is MNHEY and CDR2 SMNVEV (reference sequence). The CDR3 coding sequence is TGTGCCAGCGCGCTGGTGGTGGGGGCTGAAGCTTTCTTT. Translation gives CASALVVGAEAFF.

In its sample, this clonotype was seen many times. This rearrangement joins TRBV28 to TRBJ2-7; 10 bases are a match to TRBD2. Germline lookup yields CDR1 MDHEN and CDR2 SYDVKM. The CDR3 sequence is 15 residues long. With 4 bases clipped from V and 3 bases from J, the junction kept 6 bases outside the gene matches. In DNA form, the CDR3 reads TGTGCCAGCAGTTCACCCTCTAGCGGGGGCTACGAGCAGTACTTC. Encoded protein: CASSSPSSGGYEQYF. The variable domain in full, with the rest retrieved from reference TRBV28 and TRBJ2-7, is DVKVTQSSRYLVKRTGEKVFLECVQDMDHENMFWYRQDPGLGLRLIYFSYDVKMKEKGDIPEGYSVSREKKERFSLILESASTNQTSMYLCASSSPSSGGYEQYFGPGTRLTVT.

In its sample, this clonotype was seen a few times. The chain links TRBV24-1 to TRBJ2-4; D is perhaps TRBD1 or TRBD2 (7 bases each). The CDR3 runs to 15 residues. The germline V and J ends were trimmed by 5 bases and 3 bases, with 13 bases remaining between them. In germline, CDR1 is KGHDR, CDR2 SFDVKD. The CDR3 nucleotides read TGTGCCACCAGTGCCGCAGGGGGGGACAAAAACATTCAGTACTTC. Residues: CATSAAGGDKNIQYF.

This clonotype was counted only a few times. The chain employs TRBV13 and TRBJ2-2; D is unresolved. The germline gives CDR1 PRHDT, CDR2 FYEKMQ (reference sequence). The CDR3 runs to 13 residues. The V gene lost 3 bases and the J gene lost 5 bases, with 7 bases spanning the gap. CDR3 DNA sequence: TGTGCCAGCAGCTTCAAGGCGACCGGGGAGCTGTTTTTT. Translated: CASSFKATGELFF.

In its sample, this clonotype was seen many times. The genes are TRBV12-3 or TRBV12-4 and TRBJ1-5, with D unclear. Trimming left V 1 base short and J 4 bases short, with 14 bases between. The CDR3 loop spans 16 amino acids. The DNA of the CDR3 is TGTGCCAGCAGTTTAGGTCGACGGTGGACTAATCAGCCCCAGCATTTT. Residues: CASSLGRRWTNQPQHF.

Only a few counts were recorded for this clonotype. The V and J genes are TRBV18 and TRBJ1-6; D uncertain. Germline CDR1 is KGHSH and CDR2 is LQKENI. V lost 3 bases, J lost 0 bases, and 12 bases lay in between. The CDR3 has 17 residues. In nucleotides, the CDR3 is TGTGCCAGCTCACCCGTCAGGCCCGGCTCCTATAATTCACCCCTCCACTTT. Its protein product is CASSPVRPGSYNSPLHF. Full variable domain (remainder filled in from reference TRBV18 and TRBJ1-6): NAGVMQNPRHLVRRRGQEARLRCSPMKGHSHVYWYRQLPEEGLKFMVYLQKENIIDESGMPKERFSAEFPKEGPSILRIQQVVRGDSAAYFCASSPVRPGSYNSPLHFGNGTRLTVT.

This sequence joins TRBV27 and TRBJ2-7, with TRBD1 as a possible D gene (5 bases). Trimming cost V 0 bases and J 4 bases, with 16 bases left between them. This CDR3 comprises 16 residues. CDR1 is MNHEY, CDR2 SMNVEV, per germline (reference sequence). The CDR3 reads CASSLSGPLSAYEQYF. The DNA of the CDR3 is TGTGCCAGCAGTTTATCGGGGCCCTTGTCGGCATACGAGCAGTACTTC.

The chain carries TRBV6-2 or TRBV6-3 and TRBJ1-5; D might be TRBD1 (6 bases). The CDR3 contains 16 residues. V was shortened by 5 bases and J by 2 bases, with 16 bases between the two germline ends. The V gene's germline CDR1 is MNHEY and CDR2 SVGEGT. CDR3 amino acids: CASSARGAQGNQPQHF. DNA of the CDR3: TGTGCCAGCAGTGCGCGGGGGGCGCAGGGCAATCAGCCCCAGCATTTT.

This sequence joins TRBV24-1 and TRBJ2-2; TRBD1 agrees at 9 bases. Germline CDR1 and CDR2: KGHDR and SFDVKD. The CDR3 has 14 amino acids. Trimming took 9 bases from V and 1 from J; bases not matched to a gene: 2. The CDR3 loop reads CATRDRVNTGELFF. CDR3 DNA sequence: TGTGCCACCCGGGACAGGGTGAACACCGGGGAGCTGTTTTTT.

This clonotype was seen at least ten times. The rearrangement uses TRBV27 and TRBJ1-1, with TRBD1 matching over 7 bases. Unmatched junction bases numbered 4, after V lost 5 bases and J lost 4 bases. Germline V gives CDR1 MNHEY, CDR2 SMNVEV (reference sequence). There are 13 residues in the CDR3. The chain's CDR3 is CASSLTGITEAFF. The CDR3 DNA reads TGTGCCAGCAGTCTGACAGGGATCACTGAAGCTTTCTTT.